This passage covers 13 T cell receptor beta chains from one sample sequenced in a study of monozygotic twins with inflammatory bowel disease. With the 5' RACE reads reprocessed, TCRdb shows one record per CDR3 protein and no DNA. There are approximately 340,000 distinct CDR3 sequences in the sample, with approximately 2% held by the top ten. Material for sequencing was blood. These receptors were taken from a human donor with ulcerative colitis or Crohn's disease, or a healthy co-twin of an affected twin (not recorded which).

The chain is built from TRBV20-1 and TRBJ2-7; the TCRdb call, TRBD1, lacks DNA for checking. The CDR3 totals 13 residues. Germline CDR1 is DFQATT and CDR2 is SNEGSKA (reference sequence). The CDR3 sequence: CSAESGTNYEQYF.

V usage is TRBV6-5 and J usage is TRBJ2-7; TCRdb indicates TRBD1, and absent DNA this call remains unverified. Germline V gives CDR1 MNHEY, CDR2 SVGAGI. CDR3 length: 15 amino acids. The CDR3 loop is CASSRTPGQGYEQYF.

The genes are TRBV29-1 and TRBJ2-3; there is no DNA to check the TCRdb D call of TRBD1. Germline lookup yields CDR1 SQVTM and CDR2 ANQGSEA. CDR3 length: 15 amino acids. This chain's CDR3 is CSVVQGPPSTDTQYF.

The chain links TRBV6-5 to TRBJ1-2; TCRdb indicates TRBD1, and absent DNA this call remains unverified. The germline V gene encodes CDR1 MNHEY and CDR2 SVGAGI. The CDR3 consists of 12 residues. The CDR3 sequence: CASTTGSHGYTF.

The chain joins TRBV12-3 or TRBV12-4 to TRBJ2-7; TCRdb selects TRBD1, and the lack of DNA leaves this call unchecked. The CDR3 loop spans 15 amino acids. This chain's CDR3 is CASSSPRDTSYEQYF.

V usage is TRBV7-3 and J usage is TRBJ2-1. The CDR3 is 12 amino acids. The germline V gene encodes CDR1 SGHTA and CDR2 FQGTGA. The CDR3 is CASSFLGSLQFF.

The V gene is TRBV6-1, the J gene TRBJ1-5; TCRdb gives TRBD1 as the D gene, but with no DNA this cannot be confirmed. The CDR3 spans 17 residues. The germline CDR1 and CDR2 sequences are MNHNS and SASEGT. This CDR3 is CASSESTGTYINQPQHF.

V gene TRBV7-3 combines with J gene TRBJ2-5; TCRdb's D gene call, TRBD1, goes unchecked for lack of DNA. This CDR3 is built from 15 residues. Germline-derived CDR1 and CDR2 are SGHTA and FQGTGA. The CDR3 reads CASSPGQGREETQYF. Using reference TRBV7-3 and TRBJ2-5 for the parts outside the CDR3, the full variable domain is GAGVSQTPSNKVTEKGKYVELRCDPISGHTALYWYRQSLGQGPEFLIYFQGTGAADDSGLPNDRFFAVRPEGSVSTLKIQRTERGDSAVYLCASSPGQGREETQYFGPGTRLLVL.

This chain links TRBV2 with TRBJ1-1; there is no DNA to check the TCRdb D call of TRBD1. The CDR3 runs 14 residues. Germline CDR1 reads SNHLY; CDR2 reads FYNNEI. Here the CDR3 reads CASIPQGVNTEAFF.

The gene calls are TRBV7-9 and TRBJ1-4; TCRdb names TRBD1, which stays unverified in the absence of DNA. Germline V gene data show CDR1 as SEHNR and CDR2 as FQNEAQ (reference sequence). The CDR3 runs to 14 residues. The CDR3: CASSLAGTGEKLFF.

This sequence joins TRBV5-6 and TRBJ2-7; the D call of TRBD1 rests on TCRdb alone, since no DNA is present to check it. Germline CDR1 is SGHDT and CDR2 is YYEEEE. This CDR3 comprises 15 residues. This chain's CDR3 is CASSFGTGGTYEQYF.

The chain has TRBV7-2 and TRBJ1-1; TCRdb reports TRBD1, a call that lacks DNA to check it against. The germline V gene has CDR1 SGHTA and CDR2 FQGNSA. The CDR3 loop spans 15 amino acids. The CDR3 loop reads CASTPKWGGDTEAFF.

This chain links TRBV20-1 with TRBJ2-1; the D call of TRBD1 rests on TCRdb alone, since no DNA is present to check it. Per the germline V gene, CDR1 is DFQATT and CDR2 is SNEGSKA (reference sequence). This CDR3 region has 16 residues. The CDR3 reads CSAPPMRAGAYNEQFF.